These T cell receptor beta chains were read from a single sample in a study of brain T cells in children with intractable seizures. Some clones are missing from TCRdb's copy, which holds only in-frame ones; the method was immunoSEQ multiplex PCR. Of about 110,000 clones listed, 85% to 95% were seen once; the top ten hold 3.5% to 4.5%. The specimen was peripheral blood, collected at surgery. These receptors were obtained from a boy under two years old with hemimegalencephaly and intractable seizures. CDR3s include the opening cysteine and the closing phenylalanine or tryptophan. The D gene is left open where the match is weak. The size entry is marked missing in some rows and otherwise reads once, few, many or a size class.

length	V	D	size	J	DNA	CDR3
13	TRBV7-2	TRBD1	NA	TRBJ2-7	TGTGCCAGCAGCTTTAGGGGGCGGTACGAGCAGTACTTC	CASSFRGRYEQYF
15	TRBV6-2/TRBV6-3	NA	once	TRBJ1-5	TGTGCCAGCAGTGGGGGACGGCCCAGAAGTCGGCCCCAGCATTTT	CASSGGRPRSRPQHF
14	TRBV27	TRBD2	NA	TRBJ2-3	TGTGCCAGCAGACTAGCGGGAGGGCCGAATACGCAGTATTTT	CASRLAGGPNTQYF
13	TRBV12-3/TRBV12-4	NA	NA	TRBJ1-2	TGTGCCAGCAGTTTACAGGGTAACTATGGCTACACCTTC	CASSLQGNYGYTF
15	TRBV6-5	NA	few	TRBJ1-2	TGTGCCAGCAGTTACTCGCGGGATGTGAACTATGGCTACACCTTC	CASSYSRDVNYGYTF
13	TRBV28	NA	NA	TRBJ2-5	TGTGCCACCAATCGGGCAGCCCAAGAGACCCAGTACTTC	CATNRAAQETQYF
15	TRBV7-8	TRBD1	NA	TRBJ1-6	TGTGCCAGCAGCCCTCGGACAGGGGGAAATTCACCCCTCCACTTT	CASSPRTGGNSPLHF
15	TRBV7-3	TRBD2	NA	TRBJ2-7	TGTGCCAGCAGCGAATGGGGGACTAACATGTACGAGCAGTACTTC	CASSEWGTNMYEQYF
14	TRBV6-5	NA	NA	TRBJ2-2	TGTGCCAGCAGGACCACAGGGTCGGCCGGGGAGCTGTTTTTT	CASRTTGSAGELFF
21	TRBV7-8	TRBD1	NA	TRBJ2-3	TGTGCCAGCAGCTTAGCTCGCCTAAACAGTCCCACAGGGGGTCGCACAGATACGCAGTATTTT	CASSLARLNSPTGGRTDTQYF
15	TRBV5-1	NA	once	TRBJ2-1	TGCGCCAGCAGCCCCCCTCAGACAGGGAGGAATGAGCAGTTCTTC	CASSPPQTGRNEQFF
13	TRBV30	NA	NA	TRBJ2-3	TGTGCCTGGAGTGTCGGTAGCACAGATACGCAGTATTTT	CAWSVGSTDTQYF
15	TRBV27	TRBD1	NA	TRBJ1-5	TGTGCCAGCAGATCGACAGGGTATAGCAATCAGCCCCAGCATTTT	CASRSTGYSNQPQHF
15	TRBV10-3	NA	NA	TRBJ2-1	TGTGCCATCAGCCTCCTACAGGGTTCCTACAATGAGCAGTTCTTC	CAISLLQGSYNEQFF
12	TRBV28	NA	NA	TRBJ2-7	TGTGCCAGTGGGCAGCCACCCTACGAGCAGTACTTC	CASGQPPYEQYF
15	TRBV27	NA	NA	TRBJ2-5	TGTGCCAGCAGAAAGCTCGCCAAACCCCAGGGGACCCAGTACTTC	CASRKLAKPQGTQYF
14	TRBV4-2	TRBD2	NA	TRBJ2-7	TGTGCCAGCAGCCATGGACTAGGCGCCTACGAGCAGTACTTC	CASSHGLGAYEQYF
14	TRBV12-5	NA	NA	TRBJ2-3	TGTGCTAGTGGAGAAGGGCGAGGGAGAGATACGCAGTATTTT	CASGEGRGRDTQYF
16	TRBV5-1	NA	NA	TRBJ2-5	TGCGCCAGCTTCTTCTTAGGGGCGCAAGGGCAAGAGACCCAGTACTTC	CASFFLGAQGQETQYF
17	TRBV2	NA	NA	TRBJ2-7	TGTGCCAGCAGTGAAGAAGGGTCCGGGAGCATCTCCTACGAGCAGTACTTC	CASSEEGSGSISYEQYF
14	TRBV10-3	NA	NA	TRBJ2-7	TGTGCCATCAGTCGCGGAAGATTCGGGGACGAGCAGTACTTC	CAISRGRFGDEQYF
15	TRBV7-2	NA	NA	TRBJ1-5	TGTGCCAGCAGCTTAAAGGGTGGGGGCAATCAGCCCCAGCATTTT	CASSLKGGGNQPQHF
14	TRBV11-3	TRBD1	NA	TRBJ2-7	TGTGCCAGCAGCTTTACCGGGACAGGATACGAGCAGTACTTC	CASSFTGTGYEQYF
15	TRBV28	TRBD1	NA	TRBJ2-3	TGTGCCAGCACCTCGGCACAGGGGTGGGGTGTTACGCAGTATTTT	CASTSAQGWGVTQYF
12	TRBV5-4	NA	NA	TRBJ1-2	TGTGCCAGCAGCTTGCAGGCAAATGGCTACACCTTC	CASSLQANGYTF
14	TRBV7-9	NA	NA	TRBJ1-5	TGTGCCAGCAGCCATACAGGGTCCCATCAGCCCCAGCATTTT	CASSHTGSHQPQHF
13	TRBV5-1	TRBD1	NA	TRBJ2-1	TGCGCCACCCGAGCCGGGACAGGGGGTGAGCAGTTCTTC	CATRAGTGGEQFF
14	TRBV12-2	NA	NA	TRBJ2-7	TGTGCAAGTCGCTGCGGAGGGGGTCTGCACGAGCAGTACTTC	CASRCGGGLHEQYF
13	TRBV27	TRBD1	NA	TRBJ2-1	TGTGCCAGCAGTTTACTAGGGGGCGTTGAGCAGTTCTTC	CASSLLGGVEQFF
19	TRBV4-1	TRBD2	NA	TRBJ2-6	TGCGCCAGCAGCCAAGATATAGCTAGCGGGAGCTCTGGGGCCAACGTCCTGACTTTC	CASSQDIASGSSGANVLTF
14	TRBV12-5	NA	NA	TRBJ2-6	TGTGCTAGTGGTTTGGGCTCTGGGGCCAACGTCCTGACTTTC	CASGLGSGANVLTF
16	TRBV28	NA	NA	TRBJ2-3	TGTGCCAGCAGTCGTTCAGCGGTTGTTAGCACAGATACGCAGTATTTT	CASSRSAVVSTDTQYF
15	TRBV6-6	TRBD1	few	TRBJ1-5	TGTGCCAGCAGTCAACGGACAGGGGGCTACCAGCCCCAGCATTTT	CASSQRTGGYQPQHF
13	TRBV5-4	NA	NA	TRBJ2-3	TGTGCCAGCAGCTCCAAGGGTACAGATACGCAGTATTTT	CASSSKGTDTQYF
17	TRBV9	NA	NA	TRBJ2-2	TGTGCCAGCAGCGTTGGGGCTGGAGTGGCGGACACCGGGGAGCTGTTTTTT	CASSVGAGVADTGELFF
12	TRBV28	NA	NA	TRBJ2-2	TGTGCCAGCAGTTTATCAACCGGGGAGCTGTTTTTT	CASSLSTGELFF
14	TRBV13	NA	NA	TRBJ2-7	TGTGCCAGCAGCCTACGAGGGCCCTCCTACGAGCAGTACTTC	CASSLRGPSYEQYF
14	TRBV28	TRBD1	NA	TRBJ2-5	TGTGCCAGCAGTTACCTGACAGGGATGGAGACCCAGTACTTC	CASSYLTGMETQYF
14	TRBV13	NA	once	TRBJ2-7	TGTGCCAGCAGCGAGGGTCCAGGCTCCTACGAGCAGTACTTC	CASSEGPGSYEQYF
13	TRBV2	TRBD1	NA	TRBJ2-1	TGTGCCAGTACCCGGGACAGGGGATGGGAGCAGTTCTTC	CASTRDRGWEQFF
15	TRBV6-1	TRBD2	NA	TRBJ2-7	TGTGCCAGCAGTGAATCACTATGGACTAGCTACGAGCAGTACTTC	CASSESLWTSYEQYF
14	TRBV6-5	NA	NA	TRBJ2-1	TGTGCCAGCAGTTACTCGGGTCCCTACAATGAGCAGTTCTTC	CASSYSGPYNEQFF
14	TRBV3-1/TRBV3-2	NA	NA	TRBJ2-4	TGTGCCAGCAGCCAGGCGGGACCCCGAAACATTCAGTACTTC	CASSQAGPRNIQYF
15	TRBV4-1	TRBD1	NA	TRBJ2-7	TGCGCCAGCAGCCATCCAGGGGGCGTAAGTTACGAGCAGTACTTC	CASSHPGGVSYEQYF
12	TRBV28	NA	NA	TRBJ2-3	TGTGCCAGCAGTTTATACACAGATACGCAGTATTTT	CASSLYTDTQYF
15	TRBV4-3	TRBD2	NA	TRBJ2-3	TGCGCCAGCAGCCAGGATAGCGGGATGACAGATACGCAGTATTTT	CASSQDSGMTDTQYF
15	TRBV6-4	TRBD2	few	TRBJ2-1	TGTGCCAGCAGTGCCGGGACTAGCGGGAGTGGGGAGCAGTTCTTC	CASSAGTSGSGEQFF
14	TRBV27	NA	NA	TRBJ1-6	TGTGCCAGCAGTTTAACGGGGTACAATTCACCCCTCCACTTT	CASSLTGYNSPLHF
13	TRBV5-5	NA	NA	TRBJ2-3	TGTGCCAGCAGCTTGGACAGCACAGATACGCAGTATTTT	CASSLDSTDTQYF
14	TRBV27	NA	NA	TRBJ1-4	TGTGCCAGCAGTTTACGGGAGGGGAATGAAAAACTGTTTTTT	CASSLREGNEKLFF
11	TRBV20-1	NA	NA	TRBJ2-7	TGCAGTGCTAGACGGGGTCCCGAGCAGTACTTC	CSARRGPEQYF
15	TRBV14	TRBD2	NA	TRBJ2-5	TGTGCCAGCAGCCCGTTAGCGGGAGGGAGCGAGACCCAGTACTTC	CASSPLAGGSETQYF
15	TRBV5-4	TRBD1	once	TRBJ2-7	TGTGCCAGCTGGTATACCGGGACAGGGGGCTACGAGCAGTACTTC	CASWYTGTGGYEQYF
16	TRBV7-9	TRBD1	NA	TRBJ2-1	TGTGCCAGCAGCTTAGTCGCGGGACAGGGGTACAATGAGCAGTTCTTC	CASSLVAGQGYNEQFF